This TCR beta chain was sequenced for a study of cytomegalovirus exposure and HLA in healthy donors. Study results and limitations: Confirmation was obtained in vitro that three CMV-associated chains are specific for CMV antigens. Most TCR sequences were seen very rarely across donors, but some public TCRs occurred in many. Being productive about 90% or about 30% of the time was typical of most TCR beta V segments in an earlier analysis.

Healthy bone marrow donors made up the cohort. CDR1 SGDLS and CDR2 YYNGEE come from the germline V gene. CDR3 length: 15 amino acids. Trimming stripped 4 bases from V and 1 base from J, with 11 bases between. Concerning this clone itself: Its antigen is unknown.

The PCR had 60 Vbeta and 13 Jbeta primers. Profiling relied on immunoSEQ multiplex PCR, and the TCRdb table lists in-frame clones only, not all of them. The profile covers about 150,000 clones, with approximately 75% appearing a single time and around 4.2% taken by the ten largest. Source material: PBMCs. The receptor was derived from a man aged 45-60 years in good health and CMV-seropositive. V gene TRBV9 combines with J gene TRBJ2-2, with D tentatively TRBD2 (5 bases). Here the CDR3 DNA reads TGTGCCAGCAGCCTCAGCGGCGAGAACACCGGGGAGCTGTTTTTT. Translation gives CASSLSGENTGELFF.